This T cell receptor beta chain derives from a study of blood T cell repertoires in COVID-19. The wider study: The United States, Italy and Spain provided the acute and convalescent COVID-19 samples. PBMCs, B-cell-depleted T cells, or T cells were the source of the cDNA or gDNA that made up the material.

Germline CDR1 SGDLS, CDR2 YYNGEE. CDR3 length: 16 amino acids. Unmatched junction bases numbered 7, after V lost 6 bases and J lost 2 bases. In the original analysis: Quantification of nucleated cells was approximated via reference gene primer amplification. Some clones are missing from TCRdb's copy, which holds only in-frame ones; the method was immunoSEQ multiplex PCR. V, J and clone size are taken as reported in that table, and D and trimming were inferred from the DNA itself. The table lists fewer than 200,000 clones, roughly 70% of them singletons. The clonotype comes from a woman aged 80 or over with acute or convalescent COVID-19. Sequences were obtained from peripheral blood. V is TRBV9 and J is TRBJ2-2; TRBD2 matches 10 bases. The CDR3 here is CASNRLAGGNTGELFF. CDR3 bases: TGTGCCAGCAACCGCTTAGCGGGAGGCAACACCGGGGAGCTGTTTTTT. The whole variable domain, remainder taken from reference TRBV9 and TRBJ2-2, is DSGVTQTPKHLITATGQRVTLRCSPRSGDLSVYWYQQSLDQGLQFLIQYYNGEERAKGNILERFSAQQFPDLHSELNLSSLELGDSALYFCASNRLAGGNTGELFFGEGSRLTVL.